This paragraph reports one T cell receptor (beta chain). The data were taken from a study of technical replicates of blood from several donors. TCRdb keeps only in-frame clones here, not all; method: immunoSEQ multiplex PCR. The sample has tens of thousands of clones, roughly 96% seen once. Germline CDR1 SGHNT, CDR2 YENEEA. V was clipped by 5 bases and J by 5 bases, with 13 bases between them. There are 13 residues in the CDR3. The source of this sequence is a human donor in good health. The sequenced sample was T cells isolated from PBMCs. This chain joins TRBV11-3 and TRBJ2-7; tentatively, D is TRBD2 (5 bases). The DNA for the CDR3 is TGTGCCAGCAGCAACCCTCCGGGGAACGAGCAGTACTTC. It translates to CASSNPPGNEQYF.